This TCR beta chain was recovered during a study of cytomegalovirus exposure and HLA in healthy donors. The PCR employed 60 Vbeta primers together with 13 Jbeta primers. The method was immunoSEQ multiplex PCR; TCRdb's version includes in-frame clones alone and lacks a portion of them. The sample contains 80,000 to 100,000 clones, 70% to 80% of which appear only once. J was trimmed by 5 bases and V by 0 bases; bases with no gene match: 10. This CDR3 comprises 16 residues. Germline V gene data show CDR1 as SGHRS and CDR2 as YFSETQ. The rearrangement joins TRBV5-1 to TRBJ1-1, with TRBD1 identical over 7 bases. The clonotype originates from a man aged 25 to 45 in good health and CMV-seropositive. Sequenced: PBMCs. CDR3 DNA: TGCGCCAGCAGCTTGGAGGGGGCTTTGGGAGAGACTGAAGCTTTCTTT. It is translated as CASSLEGALGETEAFF.